A selection of T cell receptor beta chains follows, all from one sample in a study of control samples from healthy donors and cancer patients. Profiling relied on immunoSEQ multiplex PCR, and the TCRdb table lists in-frame clones only, not all of them. The sample holds tens of thousands of clones, 89% seen once. Sequenced: PBMCs. Every receptor here comes from a woman aged 50 to 60 with colorectal cancer. CDR3s include the opening cysteine and the closing phenylalanine or tryptophan. Fields, in order: V gene, J gene, clone size, D gene, CDR3 DNA, CDR3 protein. A D gene is named only where the DNA matches it firmly. Clone size appears in some rows only: once, few, many, or a class for an expanded clone.

>TRBV5-8|TRBJ1-6|.|.
TGTGCCAGCAGCTTGATCGGGGTGGATTCACCCCTCCACTTT
CASSLIGVDSPLHF
>TRBV13|TRBJ1-6|once|TRBD1
TGTGCCAGCAGCTCGCAGACAGGGGGCGGATCACCCCTCCACTTT
CASSSQTGGGSPLHF
>TRBV6-5|TRBJ2-1|.|TRBD1
TGTGCCAGCAGCCCCGGGCAGGGGGCTTATGAGCAGTTCTTC
CASSPGQGAYEQFF
>TRBV6-1|TRBJ1-5|.|.
TGTGCCAGCAGTGAAAGGAAGGGGGTCCAGCCCCAGCATTTT
CASSERKGVQPQHF
>TRBV5-6|TRBJ2-2|.|TRBD2
TGTGCCAGCAGCGTACTTAGCGGGGGTCTCGCCGGGGAGCTGTTTTTT
CASSVLSGGLAGELFF
>TRBV4-3|TRBJ2-3|.|TRBD1
TGCGCCAGCAGCCATGACAGGGGGGATACGCAGTATTTT
CASSHDRGDTQYF
>TRBV5-1|TRBJ1-2|once|TRBD1
TGCGCCAGCAGCTTTGAGGGGAGGGGGCGAGGCTACACCTTC
CASSFEGRGRGYTF
>TRBV5-4|TRBJ2-2|.|.
TGTGCCAGCAGCTTGGGAGGGGTGAACACCGGGGAGCTGTTTTTT
CASSLGGVNTGELFF
>TRBV12-3/TRBV12-4|TRBJ2-2|.|.
TGTGCCAGCAGTTCGGTTTTGACCGGGGAGCTGTTTTTT
CASSSVLTGELFF
>TRBV13|TRBJ2-6|.|.
TGTGCCAGCAGCTTCGGCGGTAGCTCTGGGGCCAACGTCCTGACTTTC
CASSFGGSSGANVLTF
>TRBV7-9|TRBJ1-3|few|.
TGTGCCAGCAGCCGTCGGGGCTCTGGAAACACCATATATTTT
CASSRRGSGNTIYF
>TRBV5-1|TRBJ1-6|.|.
TGCGCCAGCAGCTTGGAAGGAAATAATTCACCCCTCCACTTT
CASSLEGNNSPLHF
>TRBV6-5|TRBJ2-3|.|.
TGTGCCAGCGAGAGGGCTAGCAGCACAGATACGCAGTATTTT
CASERASSTDTQYF
>TRBV5-1|TRBJ2-5|.|.
TGCGCCAGCAGCAAATCACAAGAGACCCAGTACTTC
CASSKSQETQYF
>TRBV28|TRBJ1-5|once|TRBD1
TGTGCCAGCAGGGGGACAGGGGGCGGGCAGCCCCAGCATTTT
CASRGTGGGQPQHF
>TRBV18|TRBJ1-5|.|.
TGTGCCAGCTCATCTGAGGGGAGCAATCAGCCCCAGCATTTT
CASSSEGSNQPQHF
>TRBV15|TRBJ1-1|.|.
TGTGCCACCAGCAGAGATCCACAGGGTAACACTGAAGCTTTCTTT
CATSRDPQGNTEAFF
>TRBV14|TRBJ2-2|.|.
TGTGCCAGCAGATGGGGGACCACCGGGGAGCTGTTTTTT
CASRWGTTGELFF
>TRBV7-3|TRBJ2-2|.|.
TGTGCCAGCAGCGCCGGTGGGACCGGGGAGCTGTTTTTT
CASSAGGTGELFF
>TRBV7-2|TRBJ2-3|.|.
TGTGCCAGCAGCCCTCAGGGTTTAGGGACAGATACGCAGTATTTT
CASSPQGLGTDTQYF
>TRBV10-2|TRBJ1-2|.|.
TGCGCCAGCAGTCCCTCCCCCCCTGACGGCTACACCTTC
CASSPSPPDGYTF
>TRBV5-8|TRBJ2-1|.|.
TGTGCCAGCTCCACCGTCGGGGGTTACTCCTACAATGAGCAGTTCTTC
CASSTVGGYSYNEQFF
>TRBV2|TRBJ2-3|.|.
TGTGCCAGCAGTGGTCCGGACCATACGCAGTATTTT
CASSGPDHTQYF
>TRBV5-1|TRBJ2-2|.|.
TGCGCCAGCAGCTGGGGGGACAGGAACACCGGGGAGCTGTTTTTT
CASSWGDRNTGELFF
>TRBV19|TRBJ1-1|.|.
TGTGCCAGTAGTATAGAACAGAACACTGAAGCTTTCTTT
CASSIEQNTEAFF
>TRBV28|TRBJ1-2|.|TRBD1
TGTGCCAGCAGTTTATTGCAGGGGGGACCCAACTATGGCTACACCTTC
CASSLLQGGPNYGYTF
>TRBV7-2|TRBJ2-3|.|.
TGTGCCAGCAGCCCCCACTCGGCCCCAGATACGCAGTATTTT
CASSPHSAPDTQYF
>TRBV4-1|TRBJ2-3|.|.
TGCGCCAGCAGCCACCGGGCAGATGGGGCAGATACGCAGTATTTT
CASSHRADGADTQYF
>TRBV6-2/TRBV6-3|TRBJ1-1|once|TRBD1
TGTGCCAGCAGTTACTCGGACAGGATGACTGAAGCTTTCTTT
CASSYSDRMTEAFF
>TRBV6-2/TRBV6-3|TRBJ2-1|.|.
TGTGCCAGCAGTCTAGCCCGAATCAGGAATGAGCAGTTCTTC
CASSLARIRNEQFF
>TRBV5-8|TRBJ1-1|.|.
TGTGCCAGCAGCTTTAAGGGGAACACTGAAGCTTTCTTT
CASSFKGNTEAFF
>TRBV15|TRBJ2-5|once|.
TGTGCCACCAGCAGAGTTAAGGGGACACAAGAGACCCAGTACTTC
CATSRVKGTQETQYF
>TRBV3-1/TRBV3-2|TRBJ1-2|.|TRBD1
TGTGCCAGCAGCCCCCTTTTGGGGCAGGGGGCTGTGTATGGCTACACCTTC
CASSPLLGQGAVYGYTF
>TRBV6-5|TRBJ1-3|.|TRBD1
TGTGCCAGCAGTTATCAGGGGGCGCTTGGAAACACCATATATTTT
CASSYQGALGNTIYF
>TRBV4-1|TRBJ1-2|.|.
TGCGCCAGCAGCCAAGAAAATGTCGGTCCCTATGGCTACACCTTC
CASSQENVGPYGYTF
>TRBV18|TRBJ1-5|.|.
TGTGCCAGCTCACCGGAGGGAGAATCTAGCAATCAGCCCCAGCATTTT
CASSPEGESSNQPQHF
>TRBV3-1/TRBV3-2|TRBJ2-3|.|TRBD2
TGTGCCAGCAAATTGCGGGGGGACACAGATACGCAGTATTTT
CASKLRGDTDTQYF
>TRBV4-3|TRBJ1-2|.|.
TGCGCCAGCAGCCAAGATCGGGGCAGCCACTACTATGGCTACACCTTC
CASSQDRGSHYYGYTF
>TRBV6-5|TRBJ1-3|.|.
TGTGCCAGCAGTTACTCGACAAGAGGAAACACCATATATTTT
CASSYSTRGNTIYF
>TRBV5-1|TRBJ1-4|.|.
TGCGCCAGCAGCTGGAAAGGGGAGGGGGAAAAACTGTTTTTT
CASSWKGEGEKLFF
>TRBV6-2/TRBV6-3|TRBJ1-2|.|.
TGTGCCAGCAGTCTCGAAGGCTGGACTGTCTATGGCTACACCTTC
CASSLEGWTVYGYTF
>TRBV27|TRBJ1-6|.|TRBD1
TGTGCCAGCAAAGGACAGGGCCAAGCGGGGGAAAATTCACCCCTCCACTTT
CASKGQGQAGENSPLHF
>TRBV6-2/TRBV6-3|TRBJ2-3|.|TRBD2
TGTGCCAGCAGTTACTCGGGGGGGAGCACAGATACGCAGTATTTT
CASSYSGGSTDTQYF
>TRBV24-1|TRBJ2-1|.|.
TGTGCCACCAGTGATTCAGGGACACCCACCGAATATGAGCAGTTCTTC
CATSDSGTPTEYEQFF
>TRBV7-2|TRBJ2-5|.|.
TGTGCCAGCAGCTGGCCCCCCCGAGAGACCCAGTACTTC
CASSWPPRETQYF
>TRBV7-8|TRBJ1-5|many|TRBD1
TGTGCCAGCAGCTCTTTCTCGGCAGGGGGCGGCAATCAGCCCCAGCATTTT
CASSSFSAGGGNQPQHF
>TRBV5-6|TRBJ2-3|.|.
TGTGCCAGCAGCTTCTACGGGGAGGATACGCAGTATTTT
CASSFYGEDTQYF
>TRBV2|TRBJ2-3|.|TRBD1
TGTGCCAGCAAGGACAGGGCGGCCGGCACCCGTAGCACAGATACGCAGTATTTT
CASKDRAAGTRSTDTQYF
>TRBV7-2|TRBJ2-6|.|.
TGTGCCAGCAGAGATTCCGGCCCATCTGGGGCCAACGTCCTGACTTTC
CASRDSGPSGANVLTF
>TRBV5-1|TRBJ1-5|.|.
TGCGCCAGCAGCCCGGGACACTCCTATCAGCCCCAGCATTTT
CASSPGHSYQPQHF
>TRBV9|TRBJ2-1|.|.
TGTGCCAGCAGCGTAGGGGGTAAAAACAATGAGCAGTTCTTC
CASSVGGKNNEQFF
>TRBV11-1|TRBJ1-1|.|.
TGTGCCAGCAGCTTGGACACAACTGAAGCTTTCTTT
CASSLDTTEAFF
>TRBV5-6|TRBJ2-1|.|TRBD2
TGTGCCAGCACCCGGACTAGCGGGGGGTACAATGAGCAGTTCTTC
CASTRTSGGYNEQFF
>TRBV7-9|TRBJ2-1|once|.
TGTGCCAGCAGCTTTTCCATTTCTAGGAATGAGCAGTTCTTC
CASSFSISRNEQFF
>TRBV7-6|TRBJ1-1|.|.
TGTGCCAGCAGCTTAGGACAGGCTTATGAAGCTTTCTTT
CASSLGQAYEAFF